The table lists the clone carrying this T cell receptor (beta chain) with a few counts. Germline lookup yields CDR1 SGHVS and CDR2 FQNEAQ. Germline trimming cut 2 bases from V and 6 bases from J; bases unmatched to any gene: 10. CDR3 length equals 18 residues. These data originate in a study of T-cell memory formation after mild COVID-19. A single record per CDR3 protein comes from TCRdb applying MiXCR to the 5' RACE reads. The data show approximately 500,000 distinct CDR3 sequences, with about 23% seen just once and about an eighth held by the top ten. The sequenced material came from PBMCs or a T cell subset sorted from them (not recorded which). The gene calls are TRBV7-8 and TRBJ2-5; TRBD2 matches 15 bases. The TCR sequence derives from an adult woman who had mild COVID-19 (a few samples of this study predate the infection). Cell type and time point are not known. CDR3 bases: TGTGCCAGCAGCTTACTCGGACTAGCGGGGGGGGCCGTAAAGACCCAGTACTTC. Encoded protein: CASSLLGLAGGAVKTQYF.